This T cell receptor (beta chain) is from a study of identical twins. Study outcomes and limitations: Out-of-frame TCR alpha sharing in monozygotic twins exceeded recombination model predictions. In drawing conclusions, the study used cross-sectional statistical analysis and did not follow the same donors.

The CDR3 totals 15 residues. V lost 3 bases and J 0 bases, leaving 12 bases between the germline ends. From germline, CDR1 is SGDLS and CDR2 YYNGEE. The cDNA had a unique molecular identifier and a template-switch universal primer site. TCRdb itself ran the 5' RACE reads through MiXCR, one entry per CDR3 protein. Seen here are about 220,000 distinct CDR3 sequences, approximately 8.3% observed once, and the top ten hold less than 2%. This clonotype appeared a few times. Its antigen is as yet unknown. These data were also reused for a study on yellow fever vaccine responses in identical twins. Turning to that study: Reported findings indicate that twins' vaccine T cell responses seemed partially convergent, partially personalized.

This clonotype was obtained from a woman aged 18-35 years in good health. What was sequenced was memory (CD45RO+) T cells sorted from blood. This chain connects TRBV9 to TRBJ1-1, with a tentative D call TRBD1 (6 bases). The CDR3 coding sequence is TGTGCCAGCAGCGCTGGGACACCCATGAACACTGAAGCTTTCTTT. It yields the protein CASSAGTPMNTEAFF.